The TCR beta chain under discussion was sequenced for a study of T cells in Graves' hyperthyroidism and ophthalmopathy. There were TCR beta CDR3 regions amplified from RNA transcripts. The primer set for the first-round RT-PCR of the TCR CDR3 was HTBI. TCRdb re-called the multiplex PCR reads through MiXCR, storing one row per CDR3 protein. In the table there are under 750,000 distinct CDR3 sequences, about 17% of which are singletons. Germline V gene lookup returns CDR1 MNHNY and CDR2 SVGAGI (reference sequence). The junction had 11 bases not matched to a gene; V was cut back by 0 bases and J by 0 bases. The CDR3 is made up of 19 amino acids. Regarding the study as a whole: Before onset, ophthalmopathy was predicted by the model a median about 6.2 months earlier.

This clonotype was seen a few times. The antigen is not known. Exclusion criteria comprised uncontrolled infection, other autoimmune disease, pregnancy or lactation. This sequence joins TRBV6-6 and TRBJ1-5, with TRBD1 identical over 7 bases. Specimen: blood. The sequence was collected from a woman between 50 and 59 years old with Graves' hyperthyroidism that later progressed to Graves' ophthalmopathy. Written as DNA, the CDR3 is TGTGCCAGCAGTTACTCCCGGGACAGTGAGGGGTATAGCAATCAGCCCCAGCATTTT. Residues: CASSYSRDSEGYSNQPQHF.